The 17 T cell receptor beta chains below all came from one sample that was sequenced in a study of TIL therapy for anti-PD-1-resistant metastatic lung cancer. The libraries were made with immunoSEQ v3. Sequencing was performed with immunoSEQ multiplex PCR; in TCRdb, only in-frame clones are kept and a portion is missing. The table shows approximately 50,000 clones, with 81% occurring only once. Time point indicated: pre-treatment sample, taken before nivolumab and TIL therapy. Source: blood, taken at baseline. These receptors were obtained from a person between 30 and 79 years old with non-small cell lung cancer.

The V call is TRBV4-1, the J call TRBJ2-5; D call uncertain. Per the germline V gene, CDR1 is MGHRA and CDR2 is YSYEKL. V was clipped by 3 bases and J by 7 bases, with 18 bases between them. CDR3 length equals 15 residues. CDR3 region: CASSQELGPRGTQYF. The CDR3 DNA sequence: TGCGCCAGCAGCCAGGAATTAGGGCCCAGAGGGACCCAGTACTTC.

In nucleotides, the CDR3 is TGTGCCAGCAGCTATGTGAACACCGGGGAGCTGTTTTTT. Its protein is CASSYVNTGELFF. V is TRBV7-2 and J is TRBJ2-2; D not resolved. This CDR3 has 13 residues. In germline, CDR1 is SGHTA, CDR2 FQGNSA. V gave up 4 bases and J gave up 1 base, with 4 bases separating them.

This chain links TRBV28 with TRBJ1-5; no clear D. CDR3 length: 11 residues. CDR1 is MDHEN and CDR2 is SYDVKM in the germline V gene. Trimming took 3 bases from V and 9 from J, leaving 6 bases between them. The CDR3 spells CASSFRGPQHF. CDR3 bases: TGTGCCAGCAGTTTCCGGGGGCCCCAGCATTTT.

CDR3 sequence (DNA): TGTGCCAGCAGCTTAGCGGTACAGGCCAGGGGCACCGGGGAGCTGTTTTTT. Translation: CASSLAVQARGTGELFF. The genes are TRBV7-9 and TRBJ2-2; D might be TRBD1 (6 bases). Germline V gene lookup returns CDR1 SEHNR and CDR2 FQNEAQ (reference sequence). CDR3 length: 17 amino acids. The ends were cut back, 0 bases at V and 4 bases at J, with 15 bases in the middle.

The chain combines TRBV7-3 with TRBJ2-3; 14 bases line up with TRBD2. From germline, CDR1 is SGHTA and CDR2 FQGTGA. This CDR3 spans 16 amino acids. V gave up 5 bases and J gave up 8 bases; unmatched junction bases: 9. This CDR3 reads CASSAGTSGSGTTQYF. CDR3 nucleotides: TGTGCCAGCAGCGCTGGGACTAGCGGGAGCGGGACTACGCAGTATTTT.

In DNA, the CDR3 is TGCGCCAGCAGCCAAGGTGGCGGGAGGGCCTACGAGCAGTACTTC. Translating it yields CASSQGGGRAYEQYF. The V call is TRBV4-3, the J call TRBJ2-7; 9 bases agree with TRBD2. The CDR3 has 15 residues. With 1 base clipped from V and 2 bases from J, the junction kept 3 bases outside the gene matches. Germline CDR1 is LGHNA and CDR2 is YSLEER.

CDR3 residues: CASSLGGGNEQYF. CDR3 coding DNA: TGCGCCAGCAGCTTGGGGGGCGGGAACGAGCAGTACTTC. This chain joins TRBV5-1 and TRBJ2-7; D is possibly TRBD2 (6 bases). Per the germline V gene, CDR1 is SGHRS and CDR2 is YFSETQ. V lost 0 bases, J lost 5 bases, and 9 bases lay in between. The CDR3 sequence is 13 residues long.

This chain uses TRBV4-1 with TRBJ2-4; TRBD1 is a possible D gene (5 bases). This CDR3 spans 14 amino acids. V was trimmed by 4 bases and J by 7 bases, leaving 14 bases between them. CDR1 and CDR2 (germline): MGHRA, YSYEKL. The CDR3 reads CASSPTQGWNIQYF. The CDR3 DNA reads as TGCGCCAGCAGCCCTACTCAGGGTTGGAACATTCAGTACTTC.

The chain joins TRBV9 to TRBJ2-1; TRBD2 matches 7 bases. This CDR3 is built from 15 residues. J gave up 6 bases and V 0 bases, and 6 bases lay outside the gene matches. CDR1 and CDR2 (germline): SGDLS, YYNGEE. For the CDR3, the DNA is TGTGCCAGCAGCGTAGTAGGTCGCGGGGGCAATGAGCAGTTCTTC. It translates to CASSVVGRGGNEQFF.

This clone was counted a single time. CDR3 sequence: CASSFTAEQFF. The CDR3 coding sequence is TGTGCCAGCAGCTTTACCGCTGAGCAGTTCTTC. The gene calls are TRBV7-9 and TRBJ2-1, with D uncertain. CDR3 length: 11 residues. Between the trimmed V and J ends, which lost 3 bases and 9 bases, there was a span of 6 bases. The germline CDR1 and CDR2 sequences are SEHNR and FQNEAQ (reference sequence).

The J gene is TRBJ1-1, the V gene TRBV28; the D is unclear. The V end was cut by 6 bases, the J end by 1 base, with 9 bases between. The CDR3 spans 13 residues. The germline CDR1 and CDR2 sequences are MDHEN and SYDVKM. CDR3 residues: CASSPVPNTEAFF. CDR3 coding DNA: TGTGCCAGCAGCCCGGTCCCGAACACTGAAGCTTTCTTT.

This chain connects TRBV6-2 or TRBV6-3 to TRBJ1-1, with D tentatively TRBD1 (6 bases). Germline-derived CDR1 and CDR2 are MNHEY and SVGEGT. The CDR3 sequence is 18 residues long. Trimming cost V 5 bases and J 4 bases, with 26 bases left between them. Written as DNA, the CDR3 is TGTGCCAGCAGTACCGCCGGGAAATCGACAGGTCTTTCCACTGAAGCTTTCTTT. Protein sequence: CASSTAGKSTGLSTEAFF.

The genes are TRBV5-4 and TRBJ2-5; 14 nucleotides line up with TRBD2. Germline V CDR1 and CDR2: SGHNT, YYREEE (reference sequence). CDR3 size: 17 residues. J lost 5 bases, V lost 5 bases, and 11 bases had no gene match. CDR3 coding DNA: TGTGCCAGCAGTCCCGGGACTAGCGGGAGTTTTGGGGAGACCCAGTACTTC. Encoded protein: CASSPGTSGSFGETQYF.

The chain couples TRBV7-9 to TRBJ2-3, with D possibly being TRBD1 or TRBD2 (6 bases each). Trimming removed 4 bases from V and 5 bases from J, with 16 bases in between. CDR3 length: 15 residues. Germline V lookup: CDR1 SEHNR, CDR2 FQNEAQ (reference sequence). CDR3 region: CASSSRRGPGDTQYF. The CDR3 coding sequence is TGTGCCAGCAGCTCGAGACGGGGGCCGGGAGATACGCAGTATTTT.

The rearrangement uses TRBV6-4 and TRBJ2-1; TRBD1 or TRBD2 may be the D gene (6 bases each). This CDR3 spans 14 amino acids. The germline gives CDR1 MRHNA, CDR2 SNTAGT. V gave up 6 bases and J gave up 4 bases, with 13 bases separating them. The CDR3 sequence: CASSPGAQYNEQFF. Here the CDR3 DNA reads TGTGCCAGCAGCCCGGGGGCCCAGTACAATGAGCAGTTCTTC.

DNA for the CDR3: TGTGCCAGCAGCTTAGACCGGACAGGGGGCGGTGAAAAACTGTTTTTT. It encodes CASSLDRTGGGEKLFF. The V and J genes are TRBV7-9 and TRBJ1-4; 11 nucleotides match TRBD1. This CDR3 spans 16 amino acids. The germline gives CDR1 SEHNR, CDR2 FQNEAQ (reference sequence). V trimming: 1 base; J trimming: 7 bases; junction bases outside the gene matches: 5.

The count of this clone is one. The chain carries TRBV28 and TRBJ2-7; 10 bases line up with TRBD1. Germline assignment: CDR1 MDHEN and CDR2 SYDVKM. The ends lost 3 bases at V and 4 bases at J; junction bases unmatched: 6. The CDR3 length is 15 residues. CDR3 amino acids: CASSFSGTGAYEQYF. CDR3 in DNA: TGTGCCAGCAGTTTCTCCGGGACAGGGGCTTACGAGCAGTACTTC.